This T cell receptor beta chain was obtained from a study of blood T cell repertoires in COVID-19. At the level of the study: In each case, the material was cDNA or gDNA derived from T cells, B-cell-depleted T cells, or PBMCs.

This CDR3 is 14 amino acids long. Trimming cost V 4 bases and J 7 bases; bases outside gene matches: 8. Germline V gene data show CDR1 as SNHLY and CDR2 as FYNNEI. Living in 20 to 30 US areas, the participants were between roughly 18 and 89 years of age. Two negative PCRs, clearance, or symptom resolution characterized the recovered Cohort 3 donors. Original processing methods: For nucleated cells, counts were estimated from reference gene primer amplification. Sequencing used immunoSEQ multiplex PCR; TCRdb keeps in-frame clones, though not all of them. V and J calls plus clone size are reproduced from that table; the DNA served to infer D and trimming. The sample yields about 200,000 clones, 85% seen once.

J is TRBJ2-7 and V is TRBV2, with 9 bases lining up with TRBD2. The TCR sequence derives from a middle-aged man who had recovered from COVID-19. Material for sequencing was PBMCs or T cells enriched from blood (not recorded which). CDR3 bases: TGTGCCAGCAGTGGACTAGCGGAATCTCGAGAGCAGTACTTC. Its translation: CASSGLAESREQYF.